This T cell receptor (beta chain) was found in a study of T cell responses to AZD1222 COVID-19 vaccine. As for the study in general: The study pooled second doses at about 4 or about 12 weeks. Study conclusions and caveats: Repertoires were sampled only after the peak T cell response.

On this clone itself: Antigen: not known.

Assay used: immunoSEQ multiplex PCR; TCRdb lists only in-frame clones, some missing. Of 70,000 to 90,000 clones listed, roughly 80% are singletons. The ends lost 6 bases at V and 5 bases at J; junction bases unmatched: 7. The CDR3 is 13 residues long. CDR1 is SQVTM and CDR2 is ANQGSEA in the germline V gene. The material sequenced was peripheral blood, taken on day 0 of AZD1222 vaccination. The chain joins TRBV29-1 to TRBJ1-2, with 9 bases that match TRBD1. This clonotype was obtained from an adult in good health. CDR3 residues: CSVLDRGGYGYTF. For the CDR3, the DNA is TGCAGCGTCCTCGACAGGGGGGGTTATGGCTACACCTTC.